Listed below are T cell receptor beta chains from one sample, sequenced in a study of T cell responses to AZD1222 COVID-19 vaccine. The repertoire was sequenced with immunoSEQ multiplex PCR; TCRdb's copy has only in-frame clones and lacks some. Found here are more than 100,000 clones, around 86% of them singletons; the top ten hold roughly 1.3%. The sequencing used peripheral blood, collected on day 0 of AZD1222 vaccination. These receptors were collected from an adult in good health. Both conserved end residues are part of each CDR3. The order of the fields is V gene, J gene, clone size, CDR3 protein. Size is omitted from some rows. Given values are once, few, many or a class for expanded clones.

v_gene: TRBV6-5; j_gene: TRBJ1-2; abundance: -; CDR3aa: CASSTPGVGNYGYTF
v_gene: TRBV10-2; j_gene: TRBJ2-5; abundance: -; CDR3aa: CASSGPTWRGETQYF
v_gene: TRBV7-8; j_gene: TRBJ2-5; abundance: -; CDR3aa: CASRKIGSGGQETQYF
v_gene: TRBV19; j_gene: TRBJ1-5; abundance: -; CDR3aa: CASSTTLYSNQPQHF
v_gene: TRBV7-9; j_gene: TRBJ1-3; abundance: once; CDR3aa: CASSLSISGNTIYF
v_gene: TRBV6-5; j_gene: TRBJ2-5; abundance: -; CDR3aa: CASSYSIVVPETQYF
v_gene: TRBV9; j_gene: TRBJ1-2; abundance: -; CDR3aa: CASSVGTAPEGGYTF
v_gene: TRBV12-5; j_gene: TRBJ2-5; abundance: -; CDR3aa: CASARGGHETQYF
v_gene: TRBV7-6; j_gene: TRBJ2-1; abundance: -; CDR3aa: CASSPDRVSYNEQFF
v_gene: TRBV11-2; j_gene: TRBJ2-7; abundance: -; CDR3aa: CASSEGWASGDEQYF
v_gene: TRBV6-5; j_gene: TRBJ1-1; abundance: -; CDR3aa: CASTKEGTEAFF
v_gene: TRBV7-2; j_gene: TRBJ2-7; abundance: -; CDR3aa: CASSLGGGGDLYEQYF
v_gene: TRBV14; j_gene: TRBJ1-1; abundance: -; CDR3aa: CASSQGPYTEAFF
v_gene: TRBV7-2; j_gene: TRBJ1-1; abundance: once; CDR3aa: CASSFPASSGPGNTEAFF
v_gene: TRBV27; j_gene: TRBJ2-7; abundance: once; CDR3aa: CASRGFSRNEQYF
v_gene: TRBV7-2; j_gene: TRBJ1-1; abundance: -; CDR3aa: CASSLVGEVTEAFF
v_gene: TRBV5-4; j_gene: TRBJ1-5; abundance: few; CDR3aa: CASSNCQPQHF
v_gene: TRBV30; j_gene: TRBJ2-7; abundance: few; CDR3aa: CAWSVRVGEQYF
v_gene: TRBV18; j_gene: TRBJ2-1; abundance: -; CDR3aa: CASSSNGNSYNEQFF
v_gene: TRBV5-5; j_gene: TRBJ2-3; abundance: -; CDR3aa: CASSFWTSGGVDTQYF
v_gene: TRBV30; j_gene: TRBJ2-7; abundance: -; CDR3aa: CAFTSSSYEQYF
v_gene: TRBV27; j_gene: TRBJ2-7; abundance: -; CDR3aa: CASSRTGQGAWEQYF
v_gene: TRBV19; j_gene: TRBJ2-3; abundance: -; CDR3aa: CASSIEDRVSSTDTQYF
v_gene: TRBV7-6; j_gene: TRBJ2-3; abundance: -; CDR3aa: CASSLLAIPTDTQYF
v_gene: TRBV19; j_gene: TRBJ2-7; abundance: -; CDR3aa: CASSMSDRGPSYEQYF
v_gene: TRBV6-5; j_gene: TRBJ1-2; abundance: -; CDR3aa: CASSYSGYGYTF
v_gene: TRBV5-1; j_gene: TRBJ2-7; abundance: -; CDR3aa: CASSSRGQGGNEQYF
v_gene: TRBV12-3/TRBV12-4; j_gene: TRBJ2-2; abundance: few; CDR3aa: CASSVSQGGGLFF
v_gene: TRBV2; j_gene: TRBJ1-3; abundance: once; CDR3aa: CASRVHRRNTIYF
v_gene: TRBV7-8; j_gene: TRBJ1-3; abundance: -; CDR3aa: CASSTPRGGATGVWGNTIYF
v_gene: TRBV10-3; j_gene: TRBJ2-5; abundance: -; CDR3aa: CAISDLGKETQYF
v_gene: TRBV7-2; j_gene: TRBJ1-2; abundance: -; CDR3aa: CASSFSFRGDYGYTF
v_gene: TRBV12-3/TRBV12-4; j_gene: TRBJ2-7; abundance: -; CDR3aa: CASSRNTYEQYF
v_gene: TRBV19; j_gene: TRBJ2-5; abundance: -; CDR3aa: CASSIGLVETQYF
v_gene: TRBV6-5; j_gene: TRBJ2-7; abundance: -; CDR3aa: CASRWGQGVYEQYF
v_gene: TRBV5-1; j_gene: TRBJ2-3; abundance: few; CDR3aa: CASMIGWPITDTQYF
v_gene: TRBV4-2; j_gene: TRBJ1-4; abundance: -; CDR3aa: CASSQDLGADEKLFF